This T cell receptor (beta chain) was recovered during a study of synovial regulatory T cells in juvenile arthritis. Study-level information: More than 5 patients were on methotrexate and three were untreated. General study points: iaTreg TCR repertoires were largely private across patients and partially overlapped synovial Teff and blood CPL. Compared with other blood Treg cells, inflammation-associated Treg cells had reduced TCR diversity. CDR3 overlap with synovial Tregs was higher for iaTregs than other blood Tregs.

Note on this clone: Its specificity is not known.

The data were produced by immunoSEQ multiplex PCR, yet TCRdb's version contains in-frame clones alone and is incomplete. The sample table sets out over 7,500 clones. The CDR3 is 13 residues long. The record lacks a DNA sequence. Germline V CDR1 and CDR2: MNHNY, SVGAGI (reference sequence). The material sequenced was Treg cells from blood. This sample's subset: remaining (HLA-DR-negative) circulating blood Treg cells. This TCR came from a donor younger than 30 with juvenile idiopathic arthritis. The rearrangement links TRBV6-6 to TRBJ1-2. The CDR3 is CASSPFRTSGYTF.